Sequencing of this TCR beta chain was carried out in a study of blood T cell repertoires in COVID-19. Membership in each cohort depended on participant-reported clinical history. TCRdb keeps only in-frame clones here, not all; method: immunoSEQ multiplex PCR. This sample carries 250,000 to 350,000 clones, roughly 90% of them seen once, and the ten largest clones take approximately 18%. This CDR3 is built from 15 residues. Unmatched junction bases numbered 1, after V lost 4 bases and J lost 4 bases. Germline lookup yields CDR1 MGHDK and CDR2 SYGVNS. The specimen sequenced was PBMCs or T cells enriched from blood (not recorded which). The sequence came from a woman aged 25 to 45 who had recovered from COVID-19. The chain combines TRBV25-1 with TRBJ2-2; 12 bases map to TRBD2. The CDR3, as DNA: TGTGCCAGCAGTGGGACTAGCGGGGTCACCGGGGAGCTGTTTTTT. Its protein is CASSGTSGVTGELFF.